Listed below are T cell receptor beta chains from one sample, sequenced in a study of blood T cell repertoires in COVID-19. TCRdb keeps only in-frame clones here, not all; method: immunoSEQ multiplex PCR. Of just over 70,000 clones listed, around 90% are singletons. The material sequenced was peripheral blood. Receptors originate from a human donor in a cohort sampled during active COVID-19. The CDR3 runs from the conserved cysteine through the conserved F or W. A D gene is named only where the DNA matches it firmly. Some rows have no size entry. The others give once, few or many, or a class for an expanded clone.

clone_size,j_call,d_call,v_call,cdr3_nt,cdr3_aa
NA,TRBJ1-5,NA,TRBV4-1,TGCGCCAGCAGCCCTAATACGGACAGTCTTAATAGCAATCAGCCCCAGCATTTT,CASSPNTDSLNSNQPQHF
NA,TRBJ1-1,TRBD1,TRBV4-2,TGTGCCAGCAGCCAAGATCCGGACAGGGCACTGTCAGCTTTCTTT,CASSQDPDRALSAFF
NA,TRBJ1-5,NA,TRBV15,TGTGCCACCAGCACAAGGACAGCTAATCAGCCCCAGCATTTT,CATSTRTANQPQHF
NA,TRBJ1-1,NA,TRBV28,TGTGCCAGCAGTTTACCGGCTGAGGGGGCTGAAGCTTTCTTT,CASSLPAEGAEAFF
NA,TRBJ2-7,TRBD1,TRBV6-5,TGTGCCAGCCGCGGACAGGGTCCCTACGAGCAGTACTTC,CASRGQGPYEQYF
NA,TRBJ2-5,TRBD2,TRBV30,TGTGCCTGGAGTGACGGGGGGTTTGGGGAGACCCAGTACTTC,CAWSDGGFGETQYF
NA,TRBJ1-4,TRBD1,TRBV7-9,TGTGCCAGCAGCTCGAACGGACAGGGGAGCGAAAAACTGTTTTTT,CASSSNGQGSEKLFF
NA,TRBJ1-2,TRBD1,TRBV28,TGTGCCAGCAGCCCAGGACAGGGCGGTGGCTACACCTTC,CASSPGQGGGYTF
NA,TRBJ2-7,TRBD2,TRBV11-2,TGTGCCAGCAGCTTAGAAGCAGGGATACAGCGGGGCTACGAGCAGTACTTC,CASSLEAGIQRGYEQYF
NA,TRBJ1-4,TRBD1,TRBV6-6,TGTGCCAGCAGTTACGGACAGGCATATAATGAAAAACTGTTTTTT,CASSYGQAYNEKLFF
NA,TRBJ2-7,TRBD1,TRBV10-3,TGTGCCATCAGTGATAGGGACAGGGGGCTATCCTACGAGCAGTACTTC,CAISDRDRGLSYEQYF
once,TRBJ1-4,TRBD1,TRBV5-6,TGTGCCAGCAGCTTGCGACAGGGGGGCGAAAAACTGTTTTTT,CASSLRQGGEKLFF
NA,TRBJ1-4,TRBD1,TRBV4-2,TGTGCCAGCAGCCCCTGGACAGGGGATCTGAATGAAAAACTGTTTTTT,CASSPWTGDLNEKLFF
NA,TRBJ2-7,TRBD1,TRBV11-2,TGTGCCAGCAGCCTAAACAGGGGCAAACTCTACGAGCAGTACTTC,CASSLNRGKLYEQYF
NA,TRBJ1-2,TRBD1,TRBV24-1,TGTGCCACCAGTGATTCACCGGGACAGGAGAACTATGGCTACACCTTC,CATSDSPGQENYGYTF
NA,TRBJ2-7,TRBD2,TRBV6-1,TGTGCCAGCAGTGAAGGGCAAGCGGGGGGCCACCGCTACGAGCAGTACTTC,CASSEGQAGGHRYEQYF
NA,TRBJ1-1,NA,TRBV11-3,TGTGCCAGCAGCCAAAAGGTTCAGGGGAACACTGAAGCTTTCTTT,CASSQKVQGNTEAFF
once,TRBJ1-4,NA,TRBV28,TGTGCCAGCAGAGGGAGTAATGAAAAACTGTTTTTT,CASRGSNEKLFF
once,TRBJ2-7,NA,TRBV27,TGTGCCAGCAGTTTAACTAGGTCTTACGAGCAGTACTTC,CASSLTRSYEQYF
once,TRBJ1-2,NA,TRBV4-3,TGCGCCAGCAGCCATGAAGACAGCAACTATGGCTACACCTTC,CASSHEDSNYGYTF
NA,TRBJ1-2,NA,TRBV28,TGTGCCAGTGTATCGAGCGGACGAGGTCCTCGGGGAGGCTACACCTTC,CASVSSGRGPRGGYTF
NA,TRBJ1-3,NA,TRBV5-6,TGTGCCAGCAGCCCGACGACAGAGAGCTCTGGAAACACCATATATTTT,CASSPTTESSGNTIYF
NA,TRBJ2-7,TRBD2,TRBV5-1,TGCGCCAGCTTTTCTGGGGAAGCGGGGTTCGGCTACGAGCAGTACTTC,CASFSGEAGFGYEQYF
NA,TRBJ2-7,NA,TRBV11-2,TGTGCCAGCAGCTTAGATAAGTACAGGGTGGCCTACGAGCAGTACTTC,CASSLDKYRVAYEQYF
NA,TRBJ1-4,NA,TRBV6-2/TRBV6-3,TGTGCCAGCAGTTTCTATGTCAACGAAAAACTGTTTTTT,CASSFYVNEKLFF
NA,TRBJ2-1,TRBD2,TRBV28,TGTGCCAGTAGCGGGGGGGCGTTCAATGAGCAGTTCTTC,CASSGGAFNEQFF
NA,TRBJ2-7,NA,TRBV24-1,TGTGCCACCATTGAGACCGGGACACCCGACTACGAGCAGTACTTC,CATIETGTPDYEQYF
NA,TRBJ1-4,TRBD1,TRBV30,TGTGCCTGGAGTGTAAAGACAGGGGATGAAAAACTGTTTTTT,CAWSVKTGDEKLFF
NA,TRBJ1-1,TRBD1,TRBV7-6,TGTGCCAGCAGCCGGCTGCCAACAGGGGATTCGGGGACTGAAGCTTTCTTT,CASSRLPTGDSGTEAFF
NA,TRBJ1-1,NA,TRBV12-3/TRBV12-4,TGTGCCAGCAGAACAGGCACTGAAGCTTTCTTT,CASRTGTEAFF
once,TRBJ2-6,NA,TRBV25-1,TGTGCCAGCAGTGAATATATGAGCTCTGGGGCCAACGTCCTGACTTTC,CASSEYMSSGANVLTF
NA,TRBJ2-6,NA,TRBV19,TGTGCCAGTAGTATCGACAGCTCTGGGGCCAACGTCCTGACTTTC,CASSIDSSGANVLTF
NA,TRBJ1-1,NA,TRBV11-2,TGTGCCAGCAGCTCAGTCAGGGCACCAACTGAAGCTTTCTTT,CASSSVRAPTEAFF
NA,TRBJ2-5,TRBD2,TRBV12-5,TGTGCTAGTGGTACCGCCAGGGTCAAGGTTCTAGCGGGGGAAGAGACCCAGTACTTC,CASGTARVKVLAGEETQYF
NA,TRBJ2-7,NA,TRBV21-1,TGTGCCAGCAGCAAAGAGAGAGGGAGCTCCTACGAGCAGTACTTC,CASSKERGSSYEQYF
NA,TRBJ2-3,NA,TRBV11-2,TGTGCCAGCAGCTTAGCGCTTCGACGGGGGGCCGGAGATACGCAGTATTTT,CASSLALRRGAGDTQYF
NA,TRBJ1-5,TRBD1,TRBV19,TGTGCCAGTAGTGGTCAGAAGGACAGGGGGTATAGCAATCAGCCCCAGCATTTT,CASSGQKDRGYSNQPQHF
NA,TRBJ1-6,TRBD1,TRBV20-1,TGCAGTGCTAGTGGCCCAGGGGGAGCAAATTCACCCCTCCACTTT,CSASGPGGANSPLHF
once,TRBJ2-7,TRBD1,TRBV10-1,TGCGCCAGCGGAGTGGGACAGGGATACGAGCAGTACTTC,CASGVGQGYEQYF
NA,TRBJ1-1,TRBD1,TRBV10-2,TGCGCCAGCAGGACAGGGGCCACTGAAGCTTTCTTT,CASRTGATEAFF
NA,TRBJ2-7,TRBD2,TRBV28,TGTGCCAGCAGTCCTACCCATTACCTAGCGGGGGCGGGCGAGCAGTACTTC,CASSPTHYLAGAGEQYF
NA,TRBJ2-7,TRBD2,TRBV27,TGTGCCAGCAGTTCACTAGCGCGGGACGAGCAGTACTTC,CASSSLARDEQYF
NA,TRBJ1-1,NA,TRBV19,TGTGCCAGCCAAAGCGGCACTGAAGCTTTCTTT,CASQSGTEAFF
NA,TRBJ1-5,NA,TRBV19,TGTGCCAGTGCCCAATACAGGGATAGCAATCAGCCCCAGCATTTT,CASAQYRDSNQPQHF
NA,TRBJ2-7,TRBD1,TRBV29-1,TGCAGCGTTGCGGGGACAGGGGTAAAGGACGAGCAGTACTTC,CSVAGTGVKDEQYF
NA,TRBJ1-1,TRBD1,TRBV19,TGTGCCAGTAGTATAGATAGCACAGGGGGGCGATGGACTGAAGCTTTCTTT,CASSIDSTGGRWTEAFF
NA,TRBJ2-7,NA,TRBV4-1,TGCGCCAGCAGCCAACCCTCCGGCAGTTGGAGTTACGAGCAGTACTTC,CASSQPSGSWSYEQYF
NA,TRBJ2-7,TRBD1,TRBV5-6,TGTGCCAGCAGCTACGGGACAGGGGCAAACGAGCAGTACTTC,CASSYGTGANEQYF
NA,TRBJ1-5,TRBD1,TRBV24-1,TGTGCCACCAGTGATGGTGAGGGGACAGGTTTTGATCGGCCCCAGCATTTT,CATSDGEGTGFDRPQHF
NA,TRBJ1-5,NA,TRBV27,TGTGCCAGCAGATCCAAAAGCCAGCCCCAGCATTTT,CASRSKSQPQHF
once,TRBJ1-2,NA,TRBV19,TGTGCCAGTAGTATCGTCTCAGTTAACTATGGCTACACCTTC,CASSIVSVNYGYTF
NA,TRBJ2-2,TRBD2,TRBV11-2,TGTGCCAGCAGCTTAGATCTAGCGGGGGTCACAAAATCGGGGACCGGGGAGCTGTTTTTT,CASSLDLAGVTKSGTGELFF
few,TRBJ1-6,NA,TRBV6-2/TRBV6-3,TGTGCCAGCAGTTACTCGATTGAATTGACCGGATCAGAGGTATCACCCCTCCACTTT,CASSYSIELTGSEVSPLHF
once,TRBJ2-7,NA,TRBV6-6,TGTGCCAGCTGGTCGGGCAGGGTGCACGAGCAGTACTTC,CASWSGRVHEQYF